The 25 T cell receptor beta chains in this list originate from one sample, sequenced in a study of patients and donors after allogeneic stem cell transplantation. One entry per CDR3 protein, called by TCRdb with MiXCR from the RT-PCR reads. The sample yields 150,000 to 250,000 distinct CDR3 sequences, around two fifths seen once. Sequenced: blood, either unsorted or a sorted T cell fraction (not recorded which). These receptors came from a human donor who was either an allogeneic HSCT recipient or a stem cell or donor lymphocyte infusion donor (not recorded which). It is not recorded whose cells these are; they may come from a transplant donor.

The chain recombines TRBV9 with TRBJ2-7; possible D gene TRBD2, 6 bases. This CDR3 is 15 amino acids long. V shed 3 bases and J shed 6 bases, with 19 bases lying between them. CDR1 and CDR2 (germline): SGDLS, YYNGEE. CDR3 amino acids: CASSAAGTSQGEQYF. CDR3 bases: TGTGCCAGCAGCGCCGCCGGGACTTCCCAAGGCGAGCAGTACTTC.

This clonotype appeared many times. The genes are TRBV12-3 or TRBV12-4 and TRBJ1-1; D possibly corresponds to TRBD1 (5 bases). With 5 bases removed from V and 1 base from J, the gap between germline ends came to 8 bases. The CDR3 runs 13 residues. This chain's CDR3 is CASSGTANTEAFF. CDR3 DNA: TGTGCCAGCAGTGGGACGGCGAACACTGAAGCTTTCTTT.

The rearrangement joins TRBV30 to TRBJ1-5; D is undetermined. Trimming shortened V by 2 bases and J by 0 bases, and 14 bases separated the two germline ends. The CDR3 consists of 16 residues. Germline CDR1 and CDR2: GTSNPN and SVGIG (reference sequence). DNA for the CDR3: TGTGCCTGGAGTCATCCCTTCCGGGGTAGCAATCAGCCCCAGCATTTT. The encoded protein is CAWSHPFRGSNQPQHF.

The rearrangement uses TRBV7-2 and TRBJ2-1, with D unclear. Germline loops: CDR1 SGHTA, CDR2 FQGNSA. The V and J ends lost 6 bases and 9 bases respectively, with 12 bases between them. This CDR3 spans 12 amino acids. Written as DNA, the CDR3 is TGTGCCAGCAGTCAACCCATGGCTGAGCAGTTCTTC. Translation: CASSQPMAEQFF.

Here the CDR3 reads CSARSFERGEGYGYTF. CDR3 nucleotides: TGCAGTGCTAGAAGTTTCGAAAGAGGGGAGGGTTATGGCTACACCTTC. The chain carries TRBV20-1 and TRBJ1-2; a possible D gene is TRBD1 (5 bases). With 2 bases removed from V and 5 bases from J, the gap between germline ends came to 21 bases. The germline CDR1 and CDR2 sequences are DFQATT and SNEGSKA (reference sequence). This CDR3 region has 16 residues.

This chain links TRBV7-8 with TRBJ2-2; D could derive from TRBD1 or TRBD2 (5 bases each). Germline lookup yields CDR1 SGHVS and CDR2 FQNEAQ. The CDR3 totals 18 residues. The V and J ends lost 2 bases and 6 bases respectively, with 22 bases between them. The CDR3 nucleotides read TGTGCCAGCAGCTTATATTTGATATTCGGGACCCTGGCCGGGGAGCTGTTTTTT. Translation gives CASSLYLIFGTLAGELFF.

The gene calls are TRBV7-9 and TRBJ1-3; D not certain. This CDR3 has 15 amino acids. Germline V gives CDR1 SEHNR, CDR2 FQNEAQ (reference sequence). Trimming stripped 4 bases from V and 0 bases from J, with 10 bases between. Here the CDR3 reads CASSSVESSGNTIYF. CDR3 in DNA: TGTGCCAGCAGCTCAGTGGAGAGCTCTGGAAACACCATATATTTT.

This chain uses TRBV20-1 with TRBJ1-5; unclear D gene. CDR3 length: 14 amino acids. CDR1 and CDR2 from the germline V gene are DFQATT and SNEGSKA (reference sequence). The V and J ends lost 4 bases and 1 base respectively, with 11 bases between them. DNA for the CDR3: TGCAGTGCTATAACTGTTCTGAGCAATCAGCCCCAGCATTTT. It yields the protein CSAITVLSNQPQHF.

V and J are TRBV5-1 and TRBJ2-7; D is unresolved. V was pared by 7 bases and J by 2 bases, with 7 bases between. Per the germline V gene, CDR1 is SGHRS and CDR2 is YFSETQ. This CDR3 region has 11 residues. The CDR3 DNA follows: TGCGCCAGCCGGTTGACCTACGAGCAGTACTTC. This encodes CASRLTYEQYF.

This chain links TRBV7-6 with TRBJ1-3; D is unresolved. CDR1 and CDR2 from the germline V gene are SGHVS and FNYEAQ. This CDR3 has 15 residues. Trimming removed 5 bases from V and 2 bases from J, with 13 bases in between. CDR3 loop: CASSPLIGTGNTIYF. The CDR3 nucleotides read TGTGCCAGCAGCCCCCTGATAGGGACTGGAAACACCATATATTTT.

This clonotype was seen only a few times. The rearrangement uses TRBV6-5 and TRBJ1-1; possible D gene TRBD1, 5 bases. The CDR3 spans 15 residues. In germline, CDR1 is MNHEY, CDR2 SVGAGI. Trimming removed 6 bases from V and 10 bases from J, with 24 bases in between. CDR3 coding DNA: TGTGCCAGCAGCCTTTGGCCGGGGACCCTCCTGGGAGCTTTCTTT. Translating it yields CASSLWPGTLLGAFF.

The CDR3 is CSVVENTEAFF. CDR3 in DNA: TGCAGCGTTGTTGAGAACACTGAAGCTTTCTTT. This chain uses TRBV29-1 with TRBJ1-1, with D hard to call. V lost 4 bases, J lost 1 base, and 4 bases lay in between. The CDR3 loop spans 11 amino acids. CDR1 is SQVTM, CDR2 ANQGSEA, per germline.

This clonotype appeared a few times. This sequence joins TRBV9 and TRBJ1-1, with D unclear. Germline V gene sequence: CDR1 SGDLS, CDR2 YYNGEE. This CDR3 is 15 amino acids long. Trimming pared 0 bases from V and 1 base from J, leaving 10 bases between. CDR3 DNA: TGTGCCAGCAGCGTAGCTGCGGCGTCGAACACTGAAGCTTTCTTT. Translating it yields CASSVAAASNTEAFF.

This CDR3 is CASSFVSTGELFF. CDR3 bases: TGTGCCAGCAGCTTCGTTTCGACCGGGGAGCTGTTTTTT. The genes are TRBV7-3 and TRBJ2-2; D is uncertain. In germline, CDR1 is SGHTA, CDR2 FQGTGA. This CDR3 contains 13 residues. V was trimmed by 3 bases and J by 5 bases, leaving 7 bases between them.

The chain is built from TRBV6-2 or TRBV6-3 and TRBJ2-1; the D gene is possibly TRBD1 (6 bases). The germline gives CDR1 MNHEY, CDR2 SVGEGT. V was cut by 10 bases and J by 9 bases, with 13 bases left in between. The CDR3 contains 11 residues. The CDR3 bases are TGTGCCACCTTCCTAGGGGGTGAGCAGTTCTTC. Protein product: CATFLGGEQFF.

This chain connects TRBV25-1 to TRBJ1-6; D gene uncertain. The germline V and J ends were trimmed by 6 bases and 10 bases, with 16 bases remaining between them. This CDR3 spans 14 amino acids. Looked up from germline, CDR1 is MGHDK and CDR2 is SYGVNS. The CDR3 reads CASSDIGPNSPLHF. The CDR3 coding sequence is TGTGCCAGCAGCGATATAGGTCCTAACTCACCCCTCCACTTT.

This clonotype has a handful of counts. This chain connects TRBV7-3 to TRBJ1-5; no definite D call. Germline V CDR1 and CDR2: SGHTA, FQGTGA. CDR3 length equals 17 residues. The V end lost 0 bases, the J end lost 5 bases, and 17 bases lay between the germline ends. The CDR3 loop reads CASSLTSRQLSDQPQHF. In DNA, the CDR3 is TGTGCCAGCAGCTTAACTTCGAGACAATTGAGTGATCAGCCCCAGCATTTT. Variable domain in full (rest from reference TRBV7-3 and TRBJ1-5): GAGVSQTPSNKVTEKGKYVELRCDPISGHTALYWYRQSLGQGPEFLIYFQGTGAADDSGLPNDRFFAVRPEGSVSTLKIQRTERGDSAVYLCASSLTSRQLSDQPQHFGDGTRLSIL.

The genes are TRBV12-3 or TRBV12-4 and TRBJ1-4; no reliable D call. The CDR3 consists of 12 residues. Trimming removed 2 bases from V and 11 bases from J, with 9 bases in between. Here the CDR3 DNA reads TGTGCCAGCAGTTTACAGACCTCTAAACTGTTTTTT. This encodes CASSLQTSKLFF.

Turning to this clonotype: The CDR3 does not close with the conserved phenylalanine or tryptophan, likely indicating a read error. The chain joins TRBV4-1 to TRBJ1-1; D is perhaps TRBD1 (6 bases). The germline V and J ends were trimmed by 8 bases and 1 base, with 17 bases remaining between them. The CDR3 is 15 residues long. From germline, CDR1 is MGHRA and CDR2 YSYEKL. Here the CDR3 reads CASYGGGKTNTEAFL. CDR3 DNA: TGCGCCAGCTACGGAGGGGGGAAGACGAACACTGAAGCTTTCTTG.

The V call is TRBV2, the J call TRBJ1-3; weak D call: TRBD1 (6 bases). This CDR3 region has 16 residues. V was shortened by 8 bases and J by 0 bases, with 17 bases between the two germline ends. CDR1 and CDR2 (germline): SNHLY, FYNNEI. This CDR3 reads CASHRTASSSGNTIYF. DNA of the CDR3: TGTGCCAGCCACAGGACAGCGAGTAGCTCTGGAAACACCATATATTTT.

This clonotype has more than one count but fewer than ten. The rearrangement links TRBV25-1 to TRBJ1-2, with D possibly matching TRBD1 (5 bases). The CDR3 has 12 residues. CDR1 is MGHDK and CDR2 is SYGVNS in the germline V gene. Trimming shortened V by 6 bases and J by 2 bases, and 7 bases separated the two germline ends. This chain's CDR3 is CASRGGNYGYTF. CDR3 nucleotides: TGTGCCAGCAGGGGGGGGAACTATGGCTACACCTTC.

The chain combines TRBV4-1 with TRBJ1-5; D call uncertain. Trimming stripped 0 bases from V and 7 bases from J, with 13 bases between. Germline lookup yields CDR1 MGHRA and CDR2 YSYEKL. The length of the CDR3 is 15 residues. The CDR3 DNA sequence: TGCGCCAGCAGCCAAGATCCCACCTTGGAACAGCCCCAGCATTTT. Protein sequence: CASSQDPTLEQPQHF.

This clonotype was recorded a few times. CDR3 bases: TGCAGCGTTGCTGATACGGCCGGGCGGACCGACTATGGCTACACCTTC. The encoded protein is CSVADTAGRTDYGYTF. The chain joins TRBV29-1 to TRBJ1-2; no clear D gene. V was trimmed by 4 bases and J by 3 bases, leaving 21 bases between them. There are 16 residues in the CDR3. The germline gives CDR1 SQVTM, CDR2 ANQGSEA.

This clonotype was seen a handful of times. The chain combines TRBV7-9 with TRBJ2-3; TRBD1 might be the D (5 bases). The CDR3 sequence is 16 residues long. V lost 5 bases to trimming and J lost 1 base, with 16 bases between them. Per the germline V gene, CDR1 is SEHNR and CDR2 is FQNEAQ (reference sequence). CDR3 sequence reads: CASSRTTGIGTDTQYF. The CDR3 coding sequence is TGTGCCAGCAGCCGGACCACAGGAATAGGCACAGATACGCAGTATTTT.

V is TRBV6-5 and J is TRBJ2-7; possibly TRBD1 for D (5 bases). Germline CDR1 MNHEY, CDR2 SVGAGI. Trimming cost V 5 bases and J 3 bases, with 14 bases left between them. CDR3 size: 14 residues. This CDR3 reads CASSLTGDLYEQYF. The CDR3 nucleotides read TGTGCCAGCAGTCTCACAGGCGACCTCTACGAGCAGTACTTC.